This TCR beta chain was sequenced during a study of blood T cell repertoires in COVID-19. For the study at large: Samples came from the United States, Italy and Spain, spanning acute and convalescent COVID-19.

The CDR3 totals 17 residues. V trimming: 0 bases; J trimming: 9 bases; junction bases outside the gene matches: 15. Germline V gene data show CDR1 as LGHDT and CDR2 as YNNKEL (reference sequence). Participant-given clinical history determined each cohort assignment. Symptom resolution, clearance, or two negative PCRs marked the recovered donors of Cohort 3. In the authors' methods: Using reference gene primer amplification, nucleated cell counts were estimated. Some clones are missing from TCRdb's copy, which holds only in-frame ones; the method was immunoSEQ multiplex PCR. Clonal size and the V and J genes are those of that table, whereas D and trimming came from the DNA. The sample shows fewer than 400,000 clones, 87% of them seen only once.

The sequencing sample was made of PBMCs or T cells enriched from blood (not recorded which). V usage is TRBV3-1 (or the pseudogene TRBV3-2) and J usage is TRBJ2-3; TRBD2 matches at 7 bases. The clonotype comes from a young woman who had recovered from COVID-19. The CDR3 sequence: CASSQDWFLWWGGTQYF. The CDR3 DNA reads TGTGCCAGCAGCCAAGATTGGTTTCTTTGGTGGGGGGGAACGCAGTATTTT.